Presented here are 27 T cell receptor beta chains from one specimen sequenced in a study of T cell responses to AZD1222 COVID-19 vaccine. Profiling relied on immunoSEQ multiplex PCR, and the TCRdb table lists in-frame clones only, not all of them. The sample has roughly 150,000 clones; 94% are singletons. The sequencing used peripheral blood, collected 28 days after the second AZD1222 dose. These receptor sequences come from an adult who received the AZD1222 COVID-19 vaccine.

This chain joins TRBV7-6 and TRBJ1-2; the D gene is possibly TRBD1 (6 bases). The CDR3 runs 14 residues. V lost 5 bases, J lost 1 base, and 11 bases lay in between. CDR1 and CDR2 (germline): SGHVS, FNYEAQ. DNA for the CDR3: TGTGCCAGCAGCCCAGGACAGCGTAACTATGGCTACACCTTC. It codes for CASSPGQRNYGYTF.

This sequence joins TRBV15 and TRBJ2-3; 7 positions agree with TRBD1. This CDR3 is 14 amino acids long. Per germline, CDR1 LNHNV and CDR2 YYDKDF (reference sequence). V was pared by 5 bases and J by 2 bases, with 4 bases of the junction left unmatched. The CDR3 loop reads CATSRDRATDTQYF. CDR3 DNA sequence: TGTGCCACCAGCCGGGACAGAGCCACAGATACGCAGTATTTT.

The J gene is TRBJ1-2, the V gene TRBV19; D uncertain. V was shortened by 4 bases and J by 0 bases, with 6 bases between the two germline ends. The CDR3 is made up of 13 amino acids. Germline V gene lookup returns CDR1 LNHDA and CDR2 SQIVND (reference sequence). The CDR3 spells CASSTSANYGYTF. CDR3 nucleotide sequence: TGTGCCAGTAGTACGTCAGCTAACTATGGCTACACCTTC.

In its sample, this clone was seen a few times. The same CDR3 is also encoded by other DNA sequences in this sample. The rearrangement uses TRBV5-6 and TRBJ1-1; D gene unclear. The CDR3 runs 13 residues. Per the germline V gene, CDR1 is SGHDT and CDR2 is YYEEEE. V was clipped by 0 bases and J by 2 bases, with 5 bases between them. This CDR3 is CASSLGGNTEAFF. The CDR3 bases are TGTGCCAGCAGCTTGGGGGGTAACACTGAAGCTTTCTTT.

This clone was counted once. V is TRBV19 and J is TRBJ2-1, with 7 bases identical to TRBD1. The CDR3 extends over 15 amino acids. V was clipped by 9 bases and J by 7 bases; unmatched bases: 15. Germline assignment: CDR1 LNHDA and CDR2 SQIVND (reference sequence). The CDR3 is CASLLPDRHSNEQFF. In DNA, the CDR3 is TGTGCCAGCCTCCTGCCGGACAGGCATTCGAATGAGCAGTTCTTC.

V and J are TRBV19 and TRBJ2-1; the D is unclear. CDR1 and CDR2 (germline): LNHDA, SQIVND (reference sequence). CDR3 length equals 11 residues. Between the trimmed V and J ends, which lost 7 bases and 5 bases, there was a span of 6 bases. This CDR3 reads CASTIHNEQFF. The DNA for the CDR3 is TGTGCCAGTACGATTCACAATGAGCAGTTCTTC.

This chain connects TRBV10-3 to TRBJ2-1; D not resolved. Trimming removed 3 bases from V and 5 bases from J, with 11 bases in between. This CDR3 is 14 amino acids long. CDR1 and CDR2 from the germline V gene are ENHRY and SYGVKD. CDR3 bases: TGTGCCATCAGTGATCGGGCAGATCACAATGAGCAGTTCTTC. Its translation is CAISDRADHNEQFF.

About this clone itself: An end of the junction does not agree with germline; a read error may underlie this. CDR3 sequence (DNA): TGCGCCAGCAGCCAACTGGGACAGGGGAACACTCTGTCCCGCCAATTC. Translation gives CASSQLGQGNTLSRQF. This rearrangement joins TRBV4-1 to TRBJ1-2; 10 bases are shared with TRBD1. CDR3 size: 16 residues. CDR1 is MGHRA, CDR2 YSYEKL, per germline.

This chain links TRBV11-2 with TRBJ2-7, with 8 bases identical to TRBD2. Germline V gene sequence: CDR1 SGHAT, CDR2 FQNNGV. V dropped 1 base and J dropped 6; count of bases not matched to a gene: 8. The CDR3 spans 15 residues. Here the CDR3 reads CASSLGSGLAGEQYF. In DNA, the CDR3 is TGTGCCAGCAGCTTAGGGTCTGGGCTAGCGGGCGAGCAGTACTTC.

The rearrangement joins TRBV28 to TRBJ2-3; no clear D gene. Between the trimmed V and J ends, which lost 6 bases and 5 bases, there was a span of 15 bases. CDR3 length: 14 residues. From germline, CDR1 is MDHEN and CDR2 SYDVKM. The CDR3 nucleotides read TGTGCCAGCAGCCGGGCCCAAGGAGAAGATACGCAGTATTTT. It codes for CASSRAQGEDTQYF.

The chain links TRBV3-1 (or the pseudogene TRBV3-2) to TRBJ1-5; the D is unclear. V was trimmed by 1 base and J by 4 bases, leaving 11 bases between them. The CDR3 runs to 15 residues. In germline, CDR1 is LGHDT, CDR2 YNNKEL (reference sequence). The CDR3 protein is CASSQGRQLNQPQHF. CDR3 DNA: TGTGCCAGCAGCCAAGGGAGGCAGCTTAATCAGCCCCAGCATTTT.

The chain has TRBV3-1 (or the pseudogene TRBV3-2) and TRBJ1-5; maybe TRBD1 (5 bases). CDR3 length: 15 amino acids. Germline V gene lookup returns CDR1 LGHDT and CDR2 YNNKEL (reference sequence). The ends were cut back, 0 bases at V and 7 bases at J, with 13 bases in the middle. For the CDR3, the DNA is TGTGCCAGCAGCCAAGAGGCAGGGTTTAACCAGCCCCAGCATTTT. It yields the protein CASSQEAGFNQPQHF.

The chain carries TRBV19 and TRBJ2-7; 8 bases align to TRBD2. Losses at the gene ends were 7 bases for V and 2 bases for J; bases not matched to a gene: 13. The CDR3 totals 16 residues. The germline V gene encodes CDR1 LNHDA and CDR2 SQIVND (reference sequence). This CDR3 is CASMPAGLASPYEQYF. CDR3 coding DNA: TGTGCCAGTATGCCGGCCGGACTAGCCTCTCCCTACGAGCAGTACTTC.

The V call is TRBV7-9, the J call TRBJ2-7; tentative D call: TRBD2 (5 bases). Germline CDR1 and CDR2: SEHNR and FQNEAQ (reference sequence). The CDR3 is 12 amino acids. Between the trimmed V and J ends, which lost 6 bases and 6 bases, there was a span of 12 bases. The CDR3 region is CASSPGMGEQYF. CDR3 in DNA: TGTGCCAGCAGTCCGGGGATGGGCGAGCAGTACTTC.

The chain links TRBV5-1 to TRBJ1-2; D is perhaps TRBD1 (6 bases). The CDR3 loop spans 15 amino acids. Trimming took 5 bases from V and 2 from J, leaving 16 bases between them. Germline loops: CDR1 SGHRS, CDR2 YFSETQ. The DNA of the CDR3 is TGCGCCAGCAGTTATCCGGGGGCACCCAACTATGGCTACACCTTC. This translates into CASSYPGAPNYGYTF.

J is TRBJ1-4 and V is TRBV29-1; 7 bases match TRBD1. The CDR3 is made up of 13 amino acids. The junction had 5 bases not matched to a gene; V was cut back by 5 bases and J by 5 bases. CDR1 SQVTM and CDR2 ANQGSEA come from the germline V gene. The CDR3 here is CSVRTGLNEKLFF. The CDR3, as DNA: TGCAGCGTTCGGACAGGCCTAAATGAAAAACTGTTTTTT.

In this sample, this clone turned up a few times. The chain combines TRBV24-1 with TRBJ2-2; D may be TRBD2 (7 bases). Germline CDR1 reads KGHDR; CDR2 reads SFDVKD. There are 13 residues in the CDR3. The V end lost 10 bases, the J end lost 7 bases, and 15 bases lay between the germline ends. The DNA for the CDR3 is TGTGCCACTCGGGGGGCGCAAGGCGGGGAGCTGTTTTTT. Its protein is CATRGAQGGELFF.

V gene TRBV5-1 combines with J gene TRBJ1-2; no clear D. Germline CDR1 is SGHRS and CDR2 is YFSETQ. Between the trimmed V and J ends, which lost 4 bases and 4 bases, there was a span of 20 bases. This CDR3 comprises 16 residues. CDR3 nucleotide sequence: TGCGCCAGCAGCCGCCCAGAGGGAAGCGCGTCCTATGGCTACACCTTC. Residues: CASSRPEGSASYGYTF. The complete variable domain, with remaining parts taken from reference TRBV5-1 and TRBJ1-2, reads KAGVTQTPRYLIKTRGQQVTLSCSPISGHRSVSWYQQTPGQGLQFLFEYFSETQRNKGNFPGRFSGRQFSNSRSEMNVSTLELGDSALYLCASSRPEGSASYGYTFGSGTRLTVV.

This clone came up a few times. The V and J genes are TRBV7-6 and TRBJ2-7, with D hard to call. V shed 1 base and J shed 0 bases, with 10 bases lying between them. Looked up from germline, CDR1 is SGHVS and CDR2 is FNYEAQ. The CDR3 consists of 15 residues. DNA of the CDR3: TGTGCCAGCAGCTTAGACACTGGCCCCTCCTACGAGCAGTACTTC. Protein product: CASSLDTGPSYEQYF.

CDR3 sequence reads: CASSPGTPDSNQPQHF. CDR3 coding DNA: TGTGCCAGCTCACCCGGGACGCCTGATAGCAATCAGCCCCAGCATTTT. The genes are TRBV18 and TRBJ1-5, with D possibly matching TRBD1 (5 bases). This CDR3 region has 16 residues. Trimming cost V 3 bases and J 0 bases, with 12 bases left between them. The germline CDR1 and CDR2 sequences are KGHSH and LQKENI. The full variable domain, completed using reference TRBV18 and TRBJ1-5, is NAGVMQNPRHLVRRRGQEARLRCSPMKGHSHVYWYRQLPEEGLKFMVYLQKENIIDESGMPKERFSAEFPKEGPSILRIQQVVRGDSAAYFCASSPGTPDSNQPQHFGDGTRLSIL.

The V gene is TRBV3-1 (or the pseudogene TRBV3-2), the J gene TRBJ2-1; 9 positions agree with TRBD1. The germline V gene encodes CDR1 LGHDT and CDR2 YNNKEL (reference sequence). The CDR3 covers 14 residues. Trimming cost V 6 bases and J 10 bases; bases outside gene matches: 10. CDR3 nucleotides: TGTGCCAGCAGGGGGACAGGGCTTTCTCGGGAGCAGTTCTTC. Translated, it gives CASRGTGLSREQFF.

The J gene is TRBJ2-5, the V gene TRBV15; possibly TRBD2 for D (6 bases). V lost 0 bases to trimming and J lost 1 base, with 12 bases between them. The germline V gene encodes CDR1 LNHNV and CDR2 YYDKDF (reference sequence). The CDR3 contains 16 residues. This CDR3 reads CATSRDRVSGQETQYF. For the CDR3, the DNA is TGTGCCACCAGCAGAGATCGGGTTAGCGGCCAAGAGACCCAGTACTTC.

The chain uses TRBV19 and TRBJ1-5; the D is unclear. The CDR3 is 15 amino acids. Trimming stripped 6 bases from V and 5 bases from J, with 17 bases between. CDR1 is LNHDA, CDR2 SQIVND, per germline (reference sequence). CDR3 residues: CASSTRGIVDQPQHF. In nucleotides, the CDR3 is TGTGCCAGTAGCACTCGAGGGATCGTGGATCAGCCCCAGCATTTT.

The chain joins TRBV11-2 to TRBJ1-5; D is unclear. Trimming removed 0 bases from V and 4 bases from J, with 4 bases in between. CDR1 SGHAT and CDR2 FQNNGV come from the germline V gene. The CDR3 is 13 residues long. The CDR3 reads CASSLDMNQPQHF. CDR3 DNA: TGTGCCAGCAGCTTAGATATGAATCAGCCCCAGCATTTT. The variable domain in full, with the rest retrieved from reference TRBV11-2 and TRBJ1-5, is EAGVAQSPRYKIIEKRQSVAFWCNPISGHATLYWYQQILGQGPKLLIQFQNNGVVDDSQLPKDRFSAERLKGVDSTLKIQPAKLEDSAVYLCASSLDMNQPQHFGDGTRLSIL.

The V and J genes are TRBV18 and TRBJ1-5, with D uncertain. The germline gives CDR1 KGHSH, CDR2 LQKENI. CDR3 length: 16 residues. V gave up 3 bases and J gave up 5 bases, with 17 bases separating them. CDR3 sequence (DNA): TGTGCCAGCTCACCCTCGGGAAGGCCGATAGATCAGCCCCAGCATTTT. Encoded protein: CASSPSGRPIDQPQHF.

This CDR3 reads CASSLGQGAYNSPLHF. Written as DNA, the CDR3 is TGTGCCAGCAGCTTGGGACAGGGGGCCTATAATTCACCCCTCCACTTT. The chain uses TRBV5-6 and TRBJ1-6; 9 positions agree with TRBD1. CDR3 length: 16 amino acids. Germline V gene lookup returns CDR1 SGHDT and CDR2 YYEEEE. The junction had 0 bases not matched to a gene; V was cut back by 0 bases and J by 2 bases.

This clone has a single count. The CDR3 sequence: CATSKRGQAKNIQYF. CDR3 in DNA: TGTGCCACCAGCAAGAGGGGCCAGGCCAAAAACATTCAGTACTTC. The chain employs TRBV15 and TRBJ2-4, with D perhaps given as TRBD1 or TRBD2 (5 bases each). Trimming cost V 4 bases and J 1 base, with 11 bases left between them. Per germline, CDR1 LNHNV and CDR2 YYDKDF (reference sequence). This CDR3 has 15 amino acids.